The subject of this entry is one T cell receptor (beta chain). The sample originates from a study of shared clonotypes between healthy human individuals. Only CD45RO-negative cells positively selected for CCR7 counted as naive CD8 cells, so terminally differentiated effector memory CD45RA+ cells were excluded. Nashville, Tennessee was home to all donors, each a Caucasian adult. The germline CDR1 and CDR2 sequences are MGHRA and YSYEKL. This CDR3 spans 17 amino acids. V trimming: 0 bases; J trimming: 5 bases; junction bases outside the gene matches: 5. Profiling relied on immunoSEQ multiplex PCR, and the TCRdb table lists in-frame clones only, not all of them. Seen here are some 2,100,000 clones, 90% to 95% observed once, and the top ten hold under 2%.

Source material: naive CD8+ T cells from PBMCs. The receptor was derived from a man aged 18 to 29 in good health. Some clones in this sample may be carry-over from other donors' samples. This rearrangement joins TRBV4-1 to TRBJ2-1; TRBD2 aligns across 12 bases. The CDR3 spells CASSQDPTSGRNNEQFF. The CDR3 DNA reads as TGCGCCAGCAGCCAAGATCCGACTAGCGGGAGAAACAATGAGCAGTTCTTC.